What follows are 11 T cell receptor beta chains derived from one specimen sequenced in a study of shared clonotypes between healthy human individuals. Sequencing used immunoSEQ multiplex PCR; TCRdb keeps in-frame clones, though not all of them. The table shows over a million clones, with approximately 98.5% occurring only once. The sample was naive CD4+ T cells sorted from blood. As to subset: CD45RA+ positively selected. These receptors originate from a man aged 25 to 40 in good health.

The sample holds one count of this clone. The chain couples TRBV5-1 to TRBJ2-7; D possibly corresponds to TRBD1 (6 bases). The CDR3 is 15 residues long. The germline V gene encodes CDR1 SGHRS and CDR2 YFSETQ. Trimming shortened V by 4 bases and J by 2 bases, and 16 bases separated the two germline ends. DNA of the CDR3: TGCGCCAGCAGCCCCTCGGGGCAGGGGACCTACGAGCAGTACTTC. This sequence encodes CASSPSGQGTYEQYF.

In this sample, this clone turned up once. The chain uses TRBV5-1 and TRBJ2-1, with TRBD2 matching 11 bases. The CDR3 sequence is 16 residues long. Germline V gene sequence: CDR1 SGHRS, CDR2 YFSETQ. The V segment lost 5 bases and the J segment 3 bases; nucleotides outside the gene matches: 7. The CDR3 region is CASRVTSGNSYNEQFF. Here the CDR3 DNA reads TGCGCCAGCAGGGTGACTAGCGGGAATAGCTACAATGAGCAGTTCTTC. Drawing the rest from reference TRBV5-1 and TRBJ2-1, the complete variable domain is KAGVTQTPRYLIKTRGQQVTLSCSPISGHRSVSWYQQTPGQGLQFLFEYFSETQRNKGNFPGRFSGRQFSNSRSEMNVSTLELGDSALYLCASRVTSGNSYNEQFFGPGTRLTVL.

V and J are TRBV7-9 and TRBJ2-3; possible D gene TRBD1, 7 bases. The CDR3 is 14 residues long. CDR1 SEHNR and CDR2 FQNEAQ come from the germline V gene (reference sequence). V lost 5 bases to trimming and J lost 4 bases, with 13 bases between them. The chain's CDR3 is CASSPPRGADTQYF. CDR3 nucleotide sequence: TGTGCCAGCAGCCCCCCCAGGGGGGCAGATACGCAGTATTTT.

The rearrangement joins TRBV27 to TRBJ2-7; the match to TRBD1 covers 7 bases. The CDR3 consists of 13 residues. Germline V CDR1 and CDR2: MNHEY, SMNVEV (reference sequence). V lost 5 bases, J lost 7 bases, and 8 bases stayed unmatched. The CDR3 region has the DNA TGTGCCAGCAGTATAGGACAGGTGGGGGAGCAGTACTTC. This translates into CASSIGQVGEQYF.

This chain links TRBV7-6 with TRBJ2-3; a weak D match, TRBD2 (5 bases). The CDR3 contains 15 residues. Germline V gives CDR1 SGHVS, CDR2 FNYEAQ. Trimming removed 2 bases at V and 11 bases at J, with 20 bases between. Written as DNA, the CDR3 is TGTGCCAGCAGCTTATCCAGCGGCTCTTCCCTGGGGCAGTATTTT. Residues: CASSLSSGSSLGQYF.

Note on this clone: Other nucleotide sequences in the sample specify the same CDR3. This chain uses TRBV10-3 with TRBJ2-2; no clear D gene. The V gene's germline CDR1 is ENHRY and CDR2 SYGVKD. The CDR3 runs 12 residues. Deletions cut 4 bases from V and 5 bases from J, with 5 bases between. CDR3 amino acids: CAISGGTGELFF. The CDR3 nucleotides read TGTGCCATCAGTGGCGGAACCGGGGAGCTGTTTTTT.

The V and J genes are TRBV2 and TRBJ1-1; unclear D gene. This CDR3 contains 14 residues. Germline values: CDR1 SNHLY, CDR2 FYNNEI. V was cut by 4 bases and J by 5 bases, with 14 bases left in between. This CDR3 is CASSAESGGTEAFF. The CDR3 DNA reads TGTGCCAGCAGTGCCGAGTCGGGAGGGACTGAAGCTTTCTTT. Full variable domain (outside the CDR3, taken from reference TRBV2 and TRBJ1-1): EPEVTQTPSHQVTQMGQEVILRCVPISNHLYFYWYRQILGQKVEFLVSFYNNEISEKSEIFDDQFSVERPDGSNFTLKIRSTKLEDSAMYFCASSAESGGTEAFFGQGTRLTVV.

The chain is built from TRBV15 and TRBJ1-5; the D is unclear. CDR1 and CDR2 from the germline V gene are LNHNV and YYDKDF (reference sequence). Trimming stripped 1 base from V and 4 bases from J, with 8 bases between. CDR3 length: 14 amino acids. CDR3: CATSRGRPNQPQHF. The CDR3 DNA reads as TGTGCCACCAGCAGAGGGCGGCCTAATCAGCCCCAGCATTTT.

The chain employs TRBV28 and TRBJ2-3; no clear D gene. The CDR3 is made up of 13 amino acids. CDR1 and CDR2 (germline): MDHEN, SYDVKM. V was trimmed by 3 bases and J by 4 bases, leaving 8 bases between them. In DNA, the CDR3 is TGTGCCAGCAGTTTCCTCAGCCCAGATACGCAGTATTTT. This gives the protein CASSFLSPDTQYF. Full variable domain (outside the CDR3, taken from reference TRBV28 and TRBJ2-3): DVKVTQSSRYLVKRTGEKVFLECVQDMDHENMFWYRQDPGLGLRLIYFSYDVKMKEKGDIPEGYSVSREKKERFSLILESASTNQTSMYLCASSFLSPDTQYFGPGTRLTVL.

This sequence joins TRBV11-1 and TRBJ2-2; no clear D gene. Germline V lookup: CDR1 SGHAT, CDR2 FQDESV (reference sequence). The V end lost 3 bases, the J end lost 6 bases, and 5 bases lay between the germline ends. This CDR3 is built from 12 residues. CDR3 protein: CASSLGSGELFF. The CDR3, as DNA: TGTGCCAGCAGCTTGGGGTCCGGGGAGCTGTTTTTT.

The CDR3 DNA follows: TGTGCCAGCAGCCGCGCGACTAGCGGGGTCGAGCAGTACTTC. As protein: CASSRATSGVEQYF. V gene TRBV11-2 combines with J gene TRBJ2-7; 11 bases are shared with TRBD2. Germline CDR1 is SGHAT and CDR2 is FQNNGV. The CDR3 length is 14 residues. After removal of 5 bases from V and 6 bases from J, the junction contained 6 bases not matched to a gene.